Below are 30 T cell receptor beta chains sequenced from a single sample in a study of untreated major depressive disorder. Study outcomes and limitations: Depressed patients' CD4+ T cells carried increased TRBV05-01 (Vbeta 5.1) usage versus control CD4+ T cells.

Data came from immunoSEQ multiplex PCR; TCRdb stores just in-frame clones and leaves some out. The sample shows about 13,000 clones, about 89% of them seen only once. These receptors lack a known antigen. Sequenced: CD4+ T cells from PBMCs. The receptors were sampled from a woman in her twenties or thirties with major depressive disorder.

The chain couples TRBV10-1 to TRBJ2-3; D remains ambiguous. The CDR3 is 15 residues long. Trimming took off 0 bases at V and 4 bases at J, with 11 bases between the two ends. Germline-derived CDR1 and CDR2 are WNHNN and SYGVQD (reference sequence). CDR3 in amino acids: CASSESGLAADTQYF. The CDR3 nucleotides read TGCGCCAGCAGTGAGTCCGGGTTAGCAGCAGATACGCAGTATTTT.

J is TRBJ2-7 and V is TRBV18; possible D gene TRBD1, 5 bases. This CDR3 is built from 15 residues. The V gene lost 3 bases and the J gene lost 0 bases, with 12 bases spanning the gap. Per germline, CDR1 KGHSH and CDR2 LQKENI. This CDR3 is CASSPAGSRSYEQYF. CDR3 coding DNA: TGTGCCAGCTCACCTGCAGGGTCCCGCTCCTACGAGCAGTACTTC.

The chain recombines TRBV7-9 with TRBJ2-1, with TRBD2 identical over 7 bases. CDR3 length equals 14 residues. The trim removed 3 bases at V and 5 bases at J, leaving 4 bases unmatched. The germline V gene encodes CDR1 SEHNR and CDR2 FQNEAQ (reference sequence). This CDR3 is CASSFHGTNNEQFF. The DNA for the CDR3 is TGTGCCAGCAGCTTCCACGGGACTAACAATGAGCAGTTCTTC.

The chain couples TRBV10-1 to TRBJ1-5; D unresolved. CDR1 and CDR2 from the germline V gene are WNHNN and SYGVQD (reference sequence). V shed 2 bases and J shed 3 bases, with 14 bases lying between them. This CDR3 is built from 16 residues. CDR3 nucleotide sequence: TGCGCCAGCAGTGAGACCCGGCACAAGAACAATCAGCCCCAGCATTTT. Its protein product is CASSETRHKNNQPQHF.

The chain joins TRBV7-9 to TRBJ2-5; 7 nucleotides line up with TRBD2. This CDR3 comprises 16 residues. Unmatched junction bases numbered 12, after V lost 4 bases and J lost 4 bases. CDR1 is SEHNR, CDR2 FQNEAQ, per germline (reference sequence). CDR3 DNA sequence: TGTGCCAGCAGCTGGGAGGGAATGGTCCCAGGAGAGACCCAGTACTTC. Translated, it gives CASSWEGMVPGETQYF.

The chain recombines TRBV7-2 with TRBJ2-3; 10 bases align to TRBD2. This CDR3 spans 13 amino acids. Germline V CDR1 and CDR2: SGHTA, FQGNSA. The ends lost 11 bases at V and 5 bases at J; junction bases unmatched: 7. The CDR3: CAGRAGGIDTQYF. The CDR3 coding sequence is TGTGCCGGAAGAGCGGGAGGGATAGATACGCAGTATTTT.

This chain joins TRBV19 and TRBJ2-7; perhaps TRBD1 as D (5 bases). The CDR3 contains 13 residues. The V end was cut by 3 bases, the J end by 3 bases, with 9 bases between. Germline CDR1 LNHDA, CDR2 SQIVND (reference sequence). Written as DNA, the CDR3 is TGTGCCAGTAGTATGGTTAGGGGCTACGAGCAGTACTTC. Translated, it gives CASSMVRGYEQYF.

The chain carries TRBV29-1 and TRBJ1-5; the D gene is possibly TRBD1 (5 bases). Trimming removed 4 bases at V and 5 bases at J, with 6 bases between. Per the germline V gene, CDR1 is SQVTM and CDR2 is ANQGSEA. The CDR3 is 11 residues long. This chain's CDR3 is CSVGGDQPQHF. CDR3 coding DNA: TGCAGCGTTGGGGGGGATCAGCCCCAGCATTTT. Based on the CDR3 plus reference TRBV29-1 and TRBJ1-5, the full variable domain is SAVISQKPSRDICQRGTSLTIQCQVDSQVTMMFWYRQQPGQSLTLIATANQGSEATYESGFVIDKFPISRPNLTFSTLTVSNMSPEDSSIYLCSVGGDQPQHFGDGTRLSIL.

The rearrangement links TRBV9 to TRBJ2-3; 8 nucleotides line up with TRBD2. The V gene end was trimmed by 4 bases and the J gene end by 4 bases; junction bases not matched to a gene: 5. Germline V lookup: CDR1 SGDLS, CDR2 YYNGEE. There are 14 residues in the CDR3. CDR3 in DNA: TGTGCCAGCAGCCAGACGACTAGCGCAGATACGCAGTATTTT. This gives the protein CASSQTTSADTQYF.

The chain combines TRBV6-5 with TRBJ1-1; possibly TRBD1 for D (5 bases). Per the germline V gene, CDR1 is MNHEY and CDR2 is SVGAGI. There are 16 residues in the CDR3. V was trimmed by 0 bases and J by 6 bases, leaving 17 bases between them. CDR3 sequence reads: CASSYSNRGVGAEAFF. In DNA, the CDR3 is TGTGCCAGCAGTTACTCAAACCGGGGCGTAGGGGCTGAAGCTTTCTTT.

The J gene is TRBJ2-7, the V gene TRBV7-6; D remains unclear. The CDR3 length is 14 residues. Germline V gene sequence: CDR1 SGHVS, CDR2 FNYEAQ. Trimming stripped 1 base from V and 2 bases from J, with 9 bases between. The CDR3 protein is CASSLDDGAYEQYF. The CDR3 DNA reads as TGTGCCAGCAGCTTAGACGACGGTGCCTACGAGCAGTACTTC. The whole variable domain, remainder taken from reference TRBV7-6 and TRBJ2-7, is GAGVSQSPRYKVTKRGQDVALRCDPISGHVSLYWYRQALGQGPEFLTYFNYEAQQDKSGLPNDRFSAERPEGSISTLTIQRTEQRDSAMYRCASSLDDGAYEQYFGPGTRLTVT.

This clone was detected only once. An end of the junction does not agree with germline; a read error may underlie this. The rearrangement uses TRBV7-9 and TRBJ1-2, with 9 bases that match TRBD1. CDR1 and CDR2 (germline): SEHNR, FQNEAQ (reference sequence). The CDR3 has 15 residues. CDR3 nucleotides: TGTGCCAGCAGCTCCCAGTACAGGGGGCGCATGGGCCCCATATTC. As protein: CASSSQYRGRMGPIF.

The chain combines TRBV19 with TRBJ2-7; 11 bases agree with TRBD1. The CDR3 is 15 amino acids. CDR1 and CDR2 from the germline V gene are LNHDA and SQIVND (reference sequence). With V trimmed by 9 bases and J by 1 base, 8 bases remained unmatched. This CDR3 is CASRTGGAGSYEQYF. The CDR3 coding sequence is TGTGCCAGCAGGACAGGGGGCGCGGGGTCCTACGAGCAGTACTTC.

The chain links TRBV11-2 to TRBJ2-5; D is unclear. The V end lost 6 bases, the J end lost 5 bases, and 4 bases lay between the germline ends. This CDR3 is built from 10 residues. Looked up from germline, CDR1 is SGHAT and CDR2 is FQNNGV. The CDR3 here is CASSEETQYF. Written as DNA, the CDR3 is TGTGCCAGCAGTGAGGAGACCCAGTACTTC.

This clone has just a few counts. The CDR3 loop reads CASSSSGRETQYF. The CDR3 DNA is TGTGCCAGTAGTTCCAGCGGGAGAGAGACCCAGTACTTC. This chain joins TRBV19 and TRBJ2-5, with 8 bases fitting TRBD2. Germline V gene sequence: CDR1 LNHDA, CDR2 SQIVND (reference sequence). Trimming removed 5 bases from V and 4 bases from J; junction bases left unmatched: 3. This CDR3 has 13 residues.

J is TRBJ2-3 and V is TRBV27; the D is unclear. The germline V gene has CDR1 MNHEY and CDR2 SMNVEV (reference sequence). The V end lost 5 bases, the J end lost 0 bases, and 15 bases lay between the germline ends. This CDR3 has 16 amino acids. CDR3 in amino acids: CASSLYGSASTDTQYF. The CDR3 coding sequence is TGTGCCAGCAGTCTTTATGGTTCAGCGAGCACAGATACGCAGTATTTT.

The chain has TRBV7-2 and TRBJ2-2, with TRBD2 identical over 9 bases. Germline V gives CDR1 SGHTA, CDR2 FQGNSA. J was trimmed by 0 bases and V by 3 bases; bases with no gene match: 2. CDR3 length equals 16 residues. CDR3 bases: TGTGCCAGCAGCTTCGGCGGGAGGGCGAACACCGGGGAGCTGTTTTTT. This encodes CASSFGGRANTGELFF.

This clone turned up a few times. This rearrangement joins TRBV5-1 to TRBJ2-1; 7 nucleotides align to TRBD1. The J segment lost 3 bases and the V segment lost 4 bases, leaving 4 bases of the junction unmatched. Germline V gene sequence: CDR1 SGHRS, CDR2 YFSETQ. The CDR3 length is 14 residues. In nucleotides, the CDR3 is TGCGCCAGCAGCCCGACAGGGCACTACAATGAGCAGTTCTTC. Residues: CASSPTGHYNEQFF. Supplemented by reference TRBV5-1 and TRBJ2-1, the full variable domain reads KAGVTQTPRYLIKTRGQQVTLSCSPISGHRSVSWYQQTPGQGLQFLFEYFSETQRNKGNFPGRFSGRQFSNSRSEMNVSTLELGDSALYLCASSPTGHYNEQFFGPGTRLTVL.

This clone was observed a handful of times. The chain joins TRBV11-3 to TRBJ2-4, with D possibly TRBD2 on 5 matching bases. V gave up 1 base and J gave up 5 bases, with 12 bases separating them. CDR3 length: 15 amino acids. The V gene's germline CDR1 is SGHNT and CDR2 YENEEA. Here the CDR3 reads CASSLASLRENIQYF. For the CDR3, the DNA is TGTGCCAGCAGCTTAGCGTCCCTGCGGGAAAACATTCAGTACTTC.

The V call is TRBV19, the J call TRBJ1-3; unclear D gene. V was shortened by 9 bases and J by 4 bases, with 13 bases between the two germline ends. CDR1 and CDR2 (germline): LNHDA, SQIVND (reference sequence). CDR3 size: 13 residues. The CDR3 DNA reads TGTGCCAGCCGGCGGTTGGACGGAAACACCATATATTTT. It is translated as CASRRLDGNTIYF.

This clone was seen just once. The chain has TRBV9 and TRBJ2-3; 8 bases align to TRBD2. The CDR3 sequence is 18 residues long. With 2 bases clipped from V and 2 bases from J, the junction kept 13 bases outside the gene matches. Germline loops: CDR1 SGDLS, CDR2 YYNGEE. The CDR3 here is CASSVAPGGTPLTDTQYF. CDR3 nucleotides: TGTGCCAGCAGCGTCGCCCCGGGAGGGACCCCGCTCACAGATACGCAGTATTTT.

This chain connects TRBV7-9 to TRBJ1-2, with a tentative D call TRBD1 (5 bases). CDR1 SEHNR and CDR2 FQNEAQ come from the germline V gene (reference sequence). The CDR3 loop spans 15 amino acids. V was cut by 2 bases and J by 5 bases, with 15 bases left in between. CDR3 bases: TGTGCCAGCAGCTTATCTCAGGGAGAGGGGTATGGCTACACCTTC. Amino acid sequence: CASSLSQGEGYGYTF.

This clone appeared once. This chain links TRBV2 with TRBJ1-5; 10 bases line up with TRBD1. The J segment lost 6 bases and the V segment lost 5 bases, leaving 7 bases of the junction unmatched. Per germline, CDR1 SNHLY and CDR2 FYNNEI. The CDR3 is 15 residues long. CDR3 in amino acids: CASSPTTGGVQPQHF. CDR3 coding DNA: TGTGCCAGCAGTCCTACGACAGGGGGCGTTCAGCCCCAGCATTTT.

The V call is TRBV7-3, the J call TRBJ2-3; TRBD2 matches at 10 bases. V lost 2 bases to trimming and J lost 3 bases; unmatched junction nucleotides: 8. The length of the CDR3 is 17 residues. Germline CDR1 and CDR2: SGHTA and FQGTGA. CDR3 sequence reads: CASSLSKREGRTDTQYF. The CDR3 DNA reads TGTGCCAGCAGCTTATCAAAGCGGGAGGGCCGGACAGATACGCAGTATTTT.

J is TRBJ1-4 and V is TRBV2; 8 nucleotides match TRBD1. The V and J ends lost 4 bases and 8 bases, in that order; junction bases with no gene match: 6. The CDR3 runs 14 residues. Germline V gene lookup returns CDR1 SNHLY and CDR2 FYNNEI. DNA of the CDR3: TGTGCCAGCAGTGCAGGGGGCGCTTGGGAAAAACTGTTTTTT. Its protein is CASSAGGAWEKLFF. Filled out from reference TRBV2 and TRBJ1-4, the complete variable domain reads EPEVTQTPSHQVTQMGQEVILRCVPISNHLYFYWYRQILGQKVEFLVSFYNNEISEKSEIFDDQFSVERPDGSNFTLKIRSTKLEDSAMYFCASSAGGAWEKLFFGSGTQLSVL.

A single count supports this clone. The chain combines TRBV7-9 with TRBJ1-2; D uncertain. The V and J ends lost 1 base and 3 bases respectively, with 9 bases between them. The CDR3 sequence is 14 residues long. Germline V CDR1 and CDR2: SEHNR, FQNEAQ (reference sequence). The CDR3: CASSLVGIDYGYTF. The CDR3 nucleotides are TGTGCCAGCAGCTTAGTAGGGATTGACTATGGCTACACCTTC.

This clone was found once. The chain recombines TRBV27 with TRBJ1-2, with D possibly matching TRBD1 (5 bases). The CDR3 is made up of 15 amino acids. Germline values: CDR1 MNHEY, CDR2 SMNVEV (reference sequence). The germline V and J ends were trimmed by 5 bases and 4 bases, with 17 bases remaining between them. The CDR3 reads CASSTRQHAPYGYTF. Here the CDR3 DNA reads TGTGCCAGCAGTACAAGACAGCATGCCCCCTATGGCTACACCTTC.

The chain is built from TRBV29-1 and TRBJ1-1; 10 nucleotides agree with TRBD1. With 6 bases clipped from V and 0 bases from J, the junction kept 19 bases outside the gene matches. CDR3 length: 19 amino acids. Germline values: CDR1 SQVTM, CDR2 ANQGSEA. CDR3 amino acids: CSVAGTGEVVRPMNTEAFF. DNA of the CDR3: TGCAGCGTAGCCGGGACAGGGGAGGTGGTAAGGCCCATGAACACTGAAGCTTTCTTT.

The CDR3 coding sequence is TGTGCCAGCAGTTTGGTAGCGGGAATCTCAGATACGCAGTATTTT. Translation: CASSLVAGISDTQYF. The V call is TRBV27, the J call TRBJ2-3; TRBD2 agrees at 8 bases. The CDR3 length is 15 residues. V lost 3 bases to trimming and J lost 4 bases; unmatched junction nucleotides: 6. The germline V gene has CDR1 MNHEY and CDR2 SMNVEV (reference sequence).

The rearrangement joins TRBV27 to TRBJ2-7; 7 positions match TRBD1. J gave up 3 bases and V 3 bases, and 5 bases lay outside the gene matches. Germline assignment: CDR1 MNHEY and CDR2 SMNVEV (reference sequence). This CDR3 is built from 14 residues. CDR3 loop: CASSFLTGNYEQYF. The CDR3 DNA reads TGTGCCAGCAGTTTCCTGACAGGGAACTACGAGCAGTACTTC.